These 20 T cell receptor beta chains share one sample of origin, sequenced in a study of T cells in women clearing cervical HPV infection. Libraries were prepared by immunoSEQ multiplex PCR; TCRdb keeps only in-frame clonotypes and omits some of them. The sample totals about 32,000 clones. Sequenced: blood buffy coat. These receptors were collected from a woman between 18 and 75 years old with a cervical HPV16 infection that either progressed to CIN3+ or cleared (not recorded which).

Concerning this clone: Read sequence stops 3 residues before the CDR3 end, and the germline J gene provides the missing end. The chain couples TRBV12-3 or TRBV12-4 to TRBJ2-1, with TRBD2 identical over 12 bases. This CDR3 has 16 amino acids. Trimming removed 6 bases from V and 4 bases from J; junction bases left unmatched: 7. The part of the CDR3 DNA that was read is TGTGCCAGCAGACAAACTAGCGGGGGGACATACAATGAG. Encoded protein: CASRQTSGGTYNE. The whole CDR3 region reads CASRQTSGGTYNEQFF.

In regard to this clone: The read gets to within 3 residues of the CDR3 end, and the germline J gene fills in the rest. In the same sample, other DNA sequences code for this CDR3. The chain combines TRBV18 with TRBJ1-2; 8 bases agree with TRBD1. This CDR3 has 14 amino acids. Germline-derived CDR1 and CDR2 are KGHSH and LQKENI. CDR3 DNA, as far as it was read: TGTGCCAGCTCACCGGACAGGGTTCAACAGGGC. Translating it yields CASSPDRVQQG. The entire CDR3 reads CASSPDRVQQGYTF.

CDR3 DNA (partial): TGCGCCAGCAGCTTACAGGGGAGAAACACC. It is translated as CASSLQGRNT. The entire CDR3 is CASSLQGRNTIYF. The rearrangement joins TRBV5-1 to TRBJ1-3, with TRBD1 identical over 7 bases. Read data end 3 residues before the CDR3 end; the end is taken from the germline J gene. Losses at the gene ends were 2 bases for V and 5 bases for J; bases not matched to a gene: 1. This CDR3 region has 13 residues. Germline CDR1 SGHRS, CDR2 YFSETQ.

Points on this clone: The read terminates 3 residues before the CDR3 end, so the remaining end is supplied by the germline J gene. This sequence joins TRBV20-1 and TRBJ1-1; perhaps TRBD1 as D (5 bases). The CDR3 has 13 amino acids. CDR1 DFQATT and CDR2 SNEGSKA come from the germline V gene (reference sequence). Partial CDR3 DNA: TGCAGTGCCCAGGTCGCAGGGAATAGCGGC. This codes for CSAQVAGNSG. The full CDR3 is CSAQVAGNSGAFF.

A remark on this clone: The read falls 3 residues short of the CDR3 end, and the missing part is taken from the germline J gene. The sample has other DNA sequences that encode this CDR3 too. The gene calls are TRBV29-1 and TRBJ2-3, with 12 bases aligning to TRBD2. Per the germline V gene, CDR1 is SQVTM and CDR2 is ANQGSEA. The CDR3 is 14 residues long. Germline trimming cut 6 bases from V and 5 bases from J; bases unmatched to any gene: 6. CDR3 DNA, as far as it was read: TGCAGCGTAACCCCGGGACTAGCGGGAGATACG. It specifies CSVTPGLAGDT. In full, the CDR3 is CSVTPGLAGDTQYF.

Worth noting for this clone: The read ends 3 residues early relative to the CDR3; the germline J gene fills the gap. The gene calls are TRBV18 and TRBJ2-2; D call uncertain. CDR3 size: 12 residues. V dropped 3 bases and J dropped 5 bases, with 4 bases sitting between them. CDR1 KGHSH and CDR2 LQKENI come from the germline V gene. CDR3 sequence: CASSPRTGELFF. CDR3 bases read: TGTGCCAGCTCACCTCGGACCGGGGAG.

This clone counts as medium-sized by frequency. The CDR3 is cut off 3 residues early in the read; its end comes from the germline J gene. The chain combines TRBV14 with TRBJ1-4; D is undetermined. CDR1 and CDR2 (germline): SGHDN, FVKESK. Trimming cost V 0 bases and J 4 bases, with 21 bases left between them. The CDR3 has 19 residues. CDR3 sequence reads: CASSQDRPPALADNEKLFF. The sequenced part of the CDR3 DNA is TGTGCCAGCAGCCAAGATAGACCGCCGGCGTTAGCGGATAATGAAAAA.

Worth noting for this clone: The CDR3 goes on 3 residues after the read ends, and that part is filled in from the germline J gene. The chain uses TRBV15 and TRBJ2-1; D remains ambiguous. The CDR3 totals 14 residues. CDR1 LNHNV and CDR2 YYDKDF come from the germline V gene (reference sequence). Trimming took off 1 base at V and 6 bases at J, with 10 bases between the two ends. The part of the CDR3 DNA that was read is TGTGCCACCAGCAGAGTGAGTAGTCCCAATGAG. The encoded protein is CATSRVSSPNE. The complete CDR3 protein is CATSRVSSPNEQFF.

Of note for this clone: With the read ending 3 residues before the CDR3 end, the germline J gene is used to fill in that end. The J gene is TRBJ2-3, the V gene TRBV7-3; D not certain. The CDR3 runs to 15 residues. Germline V gives CDR1 SGHTA, CDR2 FQGTGA. With 4 bases removed from V and 4 bases from J, the gap between germline ends came to 15 bases. The chain's CDR3 is CASSSTGRSADTQYF. The CDR3 bases that were read are TGTGCCAGCAGCTCAACTGGGCGTTCCGCAGATACG.

Notes on this clone: The read ends 3 residues early relative to the CDR3; the germline J gene fills the gap. V usage is TRBV7-2 and J usage is TRBJ2-3, with D uncertain. The CDR3 runs 13 residues. Germline V CDR1 and CDR2: SGHTA, FQGNSA. The sequenced part of the CDR3 DNA is TGTGCCAGCAGCTTACAGAACCAAGAGACG. Protein: CASSLQNQET. The complete CDR3 sequence is CASSLQNQETQYF. The whole variable domain, remainder taken from reference TRBV7-2 and TRBJ2-3, is GAGVSQSPSNKVTEKGKDVELRCDPISGHTALYWYRQSLGQGLEFLIYFQGNSAPDKSGLPSDRFSAERTGGSVSTLTIQRTQQEDSAVYLCASSLQNQETQYFGPGTRLTVL.

Concerning this clone: Read data end 3 residues before the CDR3 end; the end is taken from the germline J gene. V usage is TRBV20-1 and J usage is TRBJ1-4; the D gene is possibly TRBD1 (6 bases). This CDR3 has 15 residues. Germline V gene sequence: CDR1 DFQATT, CDR2 SNEGSKA (reference sequence). Trimming took 1 base from V and 4 from J, leaving 13 bases between them. The chain's CDR3 is CSARGWGQSNEKLFF. The sequenced CDR3 bases are TGCAGTGCTAGAGGGTGGGGGCAGAGTAATGAAAAA.

CDR3 bases read: TGTGCCAGCAGCTTAAACAGGAACACTGAA. This gives the protein CASSLNRNTE. The full-length CDR3 reads as CASSLNRNTEAFF. The J gene is TRBJ1-1, the V gene TRBV7-2, with D unresolved. The missing CDR3 end, 3 residues past where the read stops, is filled in from the germline J gene. Trimming shortened V by 2 bases and J by 1 base, and 5 bases separated the two germline ends. The CDR3 totals 13 residues. In germline, CDR1 is SGHTA, CDR2 FQGNSA.

Concerning this clone itself: From the germline J gene comes the end of the CDR3, since the read stops 3 residues before it. The chain joins TRBV13 to TRBJ1-1, with 9 bases identical to TRBD1. V lost 3 bases, J lost 6 bases, and 5 bases stayed unmatched. The length of the CDR3 is 14 residues. Per germline, CDR1 PRHDT and CDR2 FYEKMQ (reference sequence). This CDR3 is CASSFTGGQPEAFF. Incomplete CDR3 DNA: TGTGCCAGCAGCTTCACAGGGGGCCAGCCTGAA.

Concerning this clone: The read stops 3 residues short of the end of the CDR3; the missing end is completed from the germline J gene. The chain has TRBV12-3 or TRBV12-4 and TRBJ2-5; TRBD1 is a possible D gene (5 bases). Between the trimmed V and J ends, which lost 4 bases and 3 bases, there was a span of 15 bases. The CDR3 is made up of 15 amino acids. CDR3 bases read: TGTGCCAGCAGTTATCTGATGAGCAGGGAAGAGACC. Translating it yields CASSYLMSREET. The whole CDR3 sequence is CASSYLMSREETQYF.

Regarding this clone: Compared with germline, one end of the junction differs, possibly owing to a read error. The read gets to within 3 residues of the CDR3 end, and the germline J gene fills in the rest. The chain links TRBV18 to TRBJ1-2; TRBD1 agrees at 8 bases. This CDR3 is built from 13 residues. The germline CDR1 and CDR2 sequences are KGHSH and LQKENI. CDR3: CAGSPDREGDYTF. CDR3 DNA, as far as it was read: TGTGCCGGCTCACCGGACAGGGAGGGTGAC.

Points on this clone: The read ends 3 residues before the CDR3 terminus; that terminus is restored from the germline J gene. The V gene is TRBV19, the J gene TRBJ1-1; no firm D call. Germline V gene data show CDR1 as LNHDA and CDR2 as SQIVND (reference sequence). With 0 bases removed from V and 4 bases from J, the gap between germline ends came to 21 bases. This CDR3 contains 18 residues. CDR3: CASSIDRQRFSIATEAFF. Incomplete CDR3 DNA: TGTGCCAGTAGTATAGATCGGCAGAGGTTCTCCATAGCCACTGAA.

Of note for this clone: The missing CDR3 end, 3 residues past where the read stops, is filled in from the germline J gene. The chain carries TRBV5-1 and TRBJ2-2; D is uncertain. Germline V gene lookup returns CDR1 SGHRS and CDR2 YFSETQ. Trimming removed 4 bases at V and 0 bases at J, with 13 bases between. This CDR3 region has 16 residues. The CDR3 is CASSLLTLSNTGELFF. CDR3 DNA, as far as it was read: TGCGCCAGCAGCCTCTTGACACTCTCGAACACCGGGGAG.

Note on this clone: The sequenced fragment ends 3 residues before the CDR3 boundary, so the rest is inferred from the germline J gene. The J gene is TRBJ1-2, the V gene TRBV18; tentative D call: TRBD1 (6 bases). The CDR3 has 16 amino acids. Germline values: CDR1 KGHSH, CDR2 LQKENI. CDR3 region: CASSPPGAVTYNDYTF. Incomplete CDR3 DNA: TGTGCCAGCTCACCACCGGGGGCAGTTACCTACAATGAC. The variable domain in full, with the rest retrieved from reference TRBV18 and TRBJ1-2, is NAGVMQNPRHLVRRRGQEARLRCSPMKGHSHVYWYRQLPEEGLKFMVYLQKENIIDESGMPKERFSAEFPKEGPSILRIQQVVRGDSAAYFCASSPPGAVTYNDYTFGSGTRLTVV.

Note on this clone: The CDR3 end lies 3 residues beyond the end of the read and is filled in from the germline J gene. The rearrangement uses TRBV9 and TRBJ2-6; D gene ambiguous. Germline CDR1 and CDR2: SGDLS and YYNGEE. Deletions cut 3 bases from V and 4 bases from J, with 14 bases between. The CDR3 runs 16 residues. Partial CDR3 DNA: TGTGCCAGCAGCGCCTCTCCTTGGCCAGGGGCCAACGTC. Translation: CASSASPWPGANV. Given in full, the CDR3 is CASSASPWPGANVLTF.

Concerning this clone itself: The read terminates 3 residues before the CDR3 end, so the remaining end is supplied by the germline J gene. This sequence joins TRBV20-1 and TRBJ2-2; tentatively, D is TRBD2 (5 bases). V lost 2 bases to trimming and J lost 4 bases, with 17 bases between them. The germline V gene encodes CDR1 DFQATT and CDR2 SNEGSKA (reference sequence). The CDR3 is made up of 16 amino acids. The sequenced CDR3 bases are TGCAGTGCTAGAAAGGCCAGCGCGGGTGGCACCGGGGAG. As protein: CSARKASAGGTGE. The CDR3 in full is CSARKASAGGTGELFF.